One and the same sample provided the 18 T cell receptor beta chains below, sequenced in a study of spatial heterogeneity in lung cancer. TCRdb re-derived calls from the 5' RACE reads in MiXCR, one entry per CDR3 protein. The repertoire holds about 20,000 distinct CDR3 sequences, with over 8% as singletons. The sample's time point: blood at routine non-recurrence follow-up after resection. This material consisted of PBMCs, taken at follow-up. The receptors here all came from a female donor with early-stage non-small cell lung cancer.

This clonotype has ten or more counts. The rearrangement links TRBV24-1 to TRBJ1-1, with D possibly TRBD1 on 6 matching bases. Germline CDR1 reads KGHDR; CDR2 reads SFDVKD. V was cut by 5 bases and J by 12 bases, with 12 bases left in between. The CDR3 consists of 11 residues. CDR3: CATSVQGRSFF. CDR3 coding DNA: TGTGCCACCAGTGTGCAGGGGCGGTCTTTCTTT.

The rearrangement uses TRBV29-1 and TRBJ1-1; D is unclear. This CDR3 spans 12 amino acids. Germline lookup yields CDR1 SQVTM and CDR2 ANQGSEA. V was clipped by 7 bases and J by 4 bases, with 13 bases between them. The CDR3 DNA follows: TGCAGCGCCGGTGGGTTCGGCACTGAAGCTTTCTTT. Its protein product is CSAGGFGTEAFF.

The V and J genes are TRBV28 and TRBJ2-7; D ambiguous. Germline V gene data show CDR1 as MDHEN and CDR2 as SYDVKM. Trimming cost V 6 bases and J 3 bases, with 9 bases left between them. The CDR3 runs 12 residues. The CDR3 DNA reads TGTGCCAGCAGCTCCCCCTTCTACGAGCAGTACTTC. Translating gives CASSSPFYEQYF.

Notes on this clonotype: A much bigger clone sits one base away, suggesting this may be a read error. V gene TRBV3-1 combines with J gene TRBJ1-3; 7 bases match TRBD1. CDR1 and CDR2 from the germline V gene are LGHDT and YNNKEL (reference sequence). This CDR3 region has 13 residues. The chain's CDR3 is CASSQRTGNTVYF. The CDR3 DNA reads as TGTGCCAGCAGCCAAAGGACAGGAAACACCGTATATTTT.

The chain has TRBV27 and TRBJ2-1; D is undetermined. V was pared by 0 bases and J by 7 bases, with 7 bases between. The CDR3 spans 13 residues. Looked up from germline, CDR1 is MNHEY and CDR2 is SMNVEV (reference sequence). The chain's CDR3 is CASSLSAFNEQFF. For the CDR3, the DNA is TGTGCCAGCAGTTTATCGGCTTTTAATGAGCAGTTCTTC.

This clonotype has a count of ten or more. This rearrangement joins TRBV7-2 to TRBJ2-3, with D unclear. The germline V and J ends were trimmed by 1 base and 0 bases, with 8 bases remaining between them. Germline V lookup: CDR1 SGHTA, CDR2 FQGNSA. This CDR3 is built from 15 residues. The CDR3 region is CASSLEASSTDTQYF. The CDR3 nucleotides read TGTGCCAGCAGCTTAGAAGCGTCTAGCACAGATACGCAGTATTTT.

The sample holds many counts of this clonotype. The chain has TRBV7-2 and TRBJ1-5, with TRBD1 matching 9 bases. In germline, CDR1 is SGHTA, CDR2 FQGNSA. CDR3 length: 16 amino acids. After removal of 0 bases from V and 7 bases from J, the junction contained 7 bases not matched to a gene. CDR3 amino acids: CASSLAPGQGGQPQHF. CDR3 DNA: TGTGCCAGCAGCTTAGCTCCGGGACAGGGCGGCCAGCCCCAGCATTTT.

This clonotype was detected many times. The V and J genes are TRBV7-9 and TRBJ2-3, with 9 bases aligning to TRBD1. This CDR3 is 18 amino acids long. Germline trimming cut 3 bases from V and 6 bases from J; bases unmatched to any gene: 16. Germline V gene sequence: CDR1 SEHNR, CDR2 FQNEAQ (reference sequence). This chain's CDR3 is CASSLGLRRTGDRDTQYF. The CDR3 nucleotides read TGTGCCAGCAGCTTGGGTTTGAGGCGGACAGGGGACCGGGATACGCAGTATTTT.

This clonotype occurred many times. CDR3 in DNA: TGTGCCAGCAGCTTGGGGTCTCGACAGGGTACCTTTTCCTACGAGCAGTACTTC. Amino acid sequence: CASSLGSRQGTFSYEQYF. The V call is TRBV5-4, the J call TRBJ2-7; TRBD1 aligns across 7 bases. The CDR3 has 18 amino acids. V trimming: 0 bases; J trimming: 1 base; junction bases outside the gene matches: 13. Germline CDR1 and CDR2: SGHNT and YYREEE (reference sequence).

This clonotype was picked up many times. The chain uses TRBV30 and TRBJ2-2, with D perhaps TRBD1 or TRBD2 (6 bases each). CDR3 length: 13 amino acids. Germline V lookup: CDR1 GTSNPN, CDR2 SVGIG (reference sequence). The V and J ends lost 0 bases and 9 bases respectively, with 11 bases between them. CDR3 nucleotide sequence: TGTGCCTGGAGTGTAAGGGGGGACCGGGAGCTGTTTTTT. Translation gives CAWSVRGDRELFF. Complete variable domain (other parts from reference TRBV30 and TRBJ2-2): SQTIHQWPATLVQPVGSPLSLECTVEGTSNPNLYWYRQAAGRGLQLLFYSVGIGQISSEVPQNLSASRPQDRQFILSSKKLLLSDSGFYLCAWSVRGDRELFFGEGSRLTVL.

This clonotype was seen repeatedly, ten times or more. V is TRBV3-1 and J is TRBJ2-5; D is unresolved. Trimming took 0 bases from V and 2 from J, leaving 1 base between them. CDR1 is LGHDT, CDR2 YNNKEL, per germline (reference sequence). This CDR3 has 12 residues. CDR3 sequence: CASSQDQETQYF. In DNA form, the CDR3 reads TGTGCCAGCAGCCAAGATCAAGAGACCCAGTACTTC.

This clonotype was recorded at least ten times. J is TRBJ1-4 and V is TRBV20-1, with no clear D. Trimming removed 5 bases from V and 0 bases from J, with 10 bases in between. The CDR3 runs 14 residues. Germline V gene data show CDR1 as DFQATT and CDR2 as SNEGSKA (reference sequence). CDR3 nucleotide sequence: TGCAGTGCTGGACCGGGGTCAACTAATGAAAAACTGTTTTTT. Protein product: CSAGPGSTNEKLFF.

The chain has TRBV7-9 and TRBJ1-2; D is undetermined. V lost 2 bases, J lost 8 bases, and 3 bases lay in between. The CDR3 has 10 residues. Germline V gives CDR1 SEHNR, CDR2 FQNEAQ (reference sequence). CDR3: CASSLNGYTF. CDR3 nucleotides: TGTGCCAGCAGCTTAAACGGCTACACCTTC.

The rearrangement uses TRBV6-1 and TRBJ2-1; D call uncertain. The germline CDR1 and CDR2 sequences are MNHNS and SASEGT. The CDR3 is 13 amino acids. V shed 3 bases and J shed 6 bases, with 9 bases lying between them. CDR3 bases: TGTGCCAGCAGTGAGGTCACAGCCAATGAGCAGTTCTTC. Its translation is CASSEVTANEQFF.

This clonotype has more than one count but fewer than ten. CDR3 sequence reads: CASSPTIIGFRQFF. DNA of the CDR3: TGCGCCAGCAGCCCAACGATCATAGGATTTCGGCAGTTCTTC. The V gene is TRBV4-1, the J gene TRBJ2-1; no reliable D call. Between the trimmed V and J ends, which lost 4 bases and 12 bases, there was a span of 19 bases. This CDR3 is 14 amino acids long. Germline V gene sequence: CDR1 MGHRA, CDR2 YSYEKL.

Many counts were recorded for this clonotype. The chain has TRBV7-3 and TRBJ2-1; no definite D call. The germline gives CDR1 SGHTA, CDR2 FQGTGA. This CDR3 comprises 15 residues. The germline V and J ends were trimmed by 3 bases and 6 bases, with 15 bases remaining between them. The CDR3 region is CASSFGTFTSNEQFF. Written as DNA, the CDR3 is TGTGCCAGCAGCTTCGGCACTTTTACGTCCAATGAGCAGTTCTTC.

This clonotype was counted at least ten times. The rearrangement uses TRBV18 and TRBJ2-3; 10 nucleotides agree with TRBD2. This CDR3 has 16 amino acids. The J segment lost 4 bases and the V segment lost 3 bases, leaving 7 bases of the junction unmatched. CDR1 and CDR2 (germline): KGHSH, LQKENI. The CDR3 sequence: CASSPAVAGGSDTQYF. The CDR3 coding sequence is TGTGCCAGCTCACCGGCTGTAGCGGGAGGATCAGATACGCAGTATTTT.

This clonotype has ten or more counts. This sequence joins TRBV7-9 and TRBJ2-2; tentative D call: TRBD2 (5 bases). The V end was cut by 2 bases, the J end by 6 bases, with 10 bases between. Germline V gene data show CDR1 as SEHNR and CDR2 as FQNEAQ (reference sequence). The CDR3 loop spans 14 amino acids. CDR3 nucleotide sequence: TGTGCCAGCAGCTTACCCACTAGGTCCGGGGAGCTGTTTTTT. Its protein is CASSLPTRSGELFF.